This T cell receptor (beta chain) comes out of a study of regulatory T cells in long-lasting Graves disease. Trimming removed 5 bases from V and 5 bases from J; junction bases left unmatched: 6. This CDR3 is 14 amino acids long. CDR1 MNHEY and CDR2 SVGEGT come from the germline V gene. As for time point: newly diagnosed GD, antithyroid drugs for less than 3 months. Isolated PBMC RNA provided the starting material for the TCR library. For TCR beta, libraries came from iRepertoire HTBI primers and Arm-PCR of CDR3 regions. One entry per CDR3 protein, called by TCRdb with MiXCR from the multiplex PCR reads. There are some 200,000 distinct CDR3 sequences in the sample; roughly 19% occur only once, and roughly 12% lies in the top ten. General observations from the study: Segments TRBV28, TRBJ1-2 and TRBJ2-5 showed preferential usage in persistent disease. With 2,500 to 3,000 shared public clonotypes, persistent patients exceeded new patients, who shared about 1,000.

With respect to this clonotype: Its antigen is unidentified.

Separately, the same data were catalogued under a study of T cells in Graves' hyperthyroidism and ophthalmopathy.

This sequence originates from a woman aged 25 to 39 with Graves disease. The sample here was peripheral blood mononuclear cells (PBMCs), taken at new diagnosis, from a patient treated with antithyroid drugs. The chain joins TRBV6-2 or TRBV6-3 to TRBJ2-1; 7 bases are a match to TRBD1. The CDR3 DNA is TGTGCCAGCAGTGAAAGGGGGCAGGACAATGAGCAGTTCTTC. Translating gives CASSERGQDNEQFF.